Listed below are T cell receptor beta chains from one sample, sequenced in a study of human versus mouse CDR3 diversity and MHC coevolution. Assay: immunoSEQ multiplex PCR; the TCRdb copy retains only in-frame clones and omits some. This table holds around 77,000 clones, roughly 92% found once. The sample was naive CD4+ T cells from blood. The receptor source for this set is a person aged 25 to 75 in good health. The CDR3 runs from the conserved cysteine through the conserved F or W. Fields, in order: CDR3 DNA, CDR3 protein, D gene, CDR3 length, V gene, clone size, J gene. The D gene is left open where the match is weak. The listing skips clone size in some rows; elsewhere it reads once, few, many or a size class.

cdr3_nt: TGTGCCAGTAGTACCGGGACTAGCGGACGATCCTACGAGCAGTACTTC
cdr3_aa: CASSTGTSGRSYEQYF
d_call: TRBD2
cdr3_length: 16
v_call: TRBV19
clone_size: .
j_call: TRBJ2-7

cdr3_nt: TGCGCCAGCAGCCAGATACCTACAGGGGGCGGAAACACCATATATTTT
cdr3_aa: CASSQIPTGGGNTIYF
d_call: TRBD1
cdr3_length: 16
v_call: TRBV4-1
clone_size: .
j_call: TRBJ1-3

cdr3_nt: TGTGCCACCAGCGGATCATGGGGCGGGAGTTCCGTTGGGACCCAGTACTTC
cdr3_aa: CATSGSWGGSSVGTQYF
d_call: TRBD2
cdr3_length: 17
v_call: TRBV15
clone_size: .
j_call: TRBJ2-5

cdr3_nt: TGTGCCAGCAGCCCCACTGGGGGGGGCGGACGCGAGCAGTACTTC
cdr3_aa: CASSPTGGGGREQYF
d_call: .
cdr3_length: 15
v_call: TRBV9
clone_size: .
j_call: TRBJ2-7

cdr3_nt: TGTGCCAGCTCACCCACGGGCTACAATGAGCAGTTCTTC
cdr3_aa: CASSPTGYNEQFF
d_call: .
cdr3_length: 13
v_call: TRBV18
clone_size: .
j_call: TRBJ2-1

cdr3_nt: TGTGCCAGCTCACCCTACAGTCTACAGAGCGAGCAGTACTTC
cdr3_aa: CASSPYSLQSEQYF
d_call: .
cdr3_length: 14
v_call: TRBV18
clone_size: .
j_call: TRBJ2-7

cdr3_nt: TGCGCCAGCAGTGTAGGACAGGCGTCGAATTGGAATTCACCCCTCCACTTT
cdr3_aa: CASSVGQASNWNSPLHF
d_call: TRBD1
cdr3_length: 17
v_call: TRBV10-2
clone_size: .
j_call: TRBJ1-6

cdr3_nt: TGTGCCAGCAGCGTAGCTATTCAAGATACGCAGTATTTT
cdr3_aa: CASSVAIQDTQYF
d_call: .
cdr3_length: 13
v_call: TRBV9
clone_size: .
j_call: TRBJ2-3

cdr3_nt: TGTGCCAGTAGGGACGCAGGGGGCAAGCCCTACGAGCAGTACTTC
cdr3_aa: CASRDAGGKPYEQYF
d_call: TRBD1
cdr3_length: 15
v_call: TRBV19
clone_size: .
j_call: TRBJ2-7

cdr3_nt: TGTGCCTGGGCTAGCGGGAGTGCAGATACGCAGTATTTT
cdr3_aa: CAWASGSADTQYF
d_call: TRBD2
cdr3_length: 13
v_call: TRBV30
clone_size: .
j_call: TRBJ2-3

cdr3_nt: TGTGCCAGCAGTTTAGGGACAGGAGCTAACTATGGCTACACCTTC
cdr3_aa: CASSLGTGANYGYTF
d_call: TRBD1
cdr3_length: 15
v_call: TRBV27
clone_size: .
j_call: TRBJ1-2

cdr3_nt: TGTGCCAGGAACCTAGCGGGATTTCCGGATACGCAGTATTTT
cdr3_aa: CARNLAGFPDTQYF
d_call: TRBD2
cdr3_length: 14
v_call: TRBV2
clone_size: .
j_call: TRBJ2-3

cdr3_nt: TGTGCCAGCAGATCTTCGGGACAGGGGAGCGGGGAGCTGTTTTTT
cdr3_aa: CASRSSGQGSGELFF
d_call: TRBD1
cdr3_length: 15
v_call: TRBV28
clone_size: .
j_call: TRBJ2-2

cdr3_nt: TGTGCCAGTAAGGGGACCAGGGGGCGGGTGGAAGCTTTCTTT
cdr3_aa: CASKGTRGRVEAFF
d_call: TRBD1
cdr3_length: 14
v_call: TRBV19
clone_size: .
j_call: TRBJ1-1

cdr3_nt: TGTGCCATCAGTGAGTTAGGCGGCGAGCAGTTCTTC
cdr3_aa: CAISELGGEQFF
d_call: .
cdr3_length: 12
v_call: TRBV10-3
clone_size: .
j_call: TRBJ2-1

cdr3_nt: TGCGCCAGCAGCCCTCGCGGGGCCGGAGTCTACGAGCAGTACTTC
cdr3_aa: CASSPRGAGVYEQYF
d_call: .
cdr3_length: 15
v_call: TRBV4-1
clone_size: .
j_call: TRBJ2-7

cdr3_nt: TGTGCCAGCTCACCAGGGACAGGGGCCTACGAGCAGTACTTC
cdr3_aa: CASSPGTGAYEQYF
d_call: TRBD1
cdr3_length: 14
v_call: TRBV18
clone_size: .
j_call: TRBJ2-7

cdr3_nt: TGCGCCAGCAGCGGCGCGGCTGCAACTAATGAAAAACTGTTTTTT
cdr3_aa: CASSGAAATNEKLFF
d_call: .
cdr3_length: 15
v_call: TRBV5-1
clone_size: .
j_call: TRBJ1-4

cdr3_nt: TGCAGTGCTCGCCGGGACAATGAGCAGTTCTTC
cdr3_aa: CSARRDNEQFF
d_call: .
cdr3_length: 11
v_call: TRBV20-1
clone_size: .
j_call: TRBJ2-1

cdr3_nt: TGTGCCAGCAATTCCGGGACAGGGGTCAACTATGGCTACACCTTC
cdr3_aa: CASNSGTGVNYGYTF
d_call: TRBD1
cdr3_length: 15
v_call: TRBV6-5
clone_size: .
j_call: TRBJ1-2

cdr3_nt: TGCGCCAGCAGCCATCCTGACAGGGGTCATGGCAATCAGCCCCAGCATTTT
cdr3_aa: CASSHPDRGHGNQPQHF
d_call: TRBD1
cdr3_length: 17
v_call: TRBV4-1
clone_size: .
j_call: TRBJ1-5

cdr3_nt: TGTGCCAGCAGTATACAGGGGGGGAACTACGAGCAGTACTTC
cdr3_aa: CASSIQGGNYEQYF
d_call: .
cdr3_length: 14
v_call: TRBV6-1
clone_size: .
j_call: TRBJ2-7

cdr3_nt: TGTGCCAGCAGCGTTAGCGGGACGTCCTACGAGCAGTACTTC
cdr3_aa: CASSVSGTSYEQYF
d_call: TRBD2
cdr3_length: 14
v_call: TRBV11-2
clone_size: .
j_call: TRBJ2-7

cdr3_nt: TGTGCCAGTAGTAGACAGAATTCACCCCTCCACTTT
cdr3_aa: CASSRQNSPLHF
d_call: .
cdr3_length: 12
v_call: TRBV19
clone_size: few
j_call: TRBJ1-6

cdr3_nt: TGTGCCAGCTCACCTGCGACTCGACTAGCGGGATGGGGCAATGAGCAGTTCTTC
cdr3_aa: CASSPATRLAGWGNEQFF
d_call: TRBD2
cdr3_length: 18
v_call: TRBV18
clone_size: .
j_call: TRBJ2-1

cdr3_nt: TGTGCCAGCAGCCAATTTCAGACAGGGGGTAACTACGAGCAGTACTTC
cdr3_aa: CASSQFQTGGNYEQYF
d_call: TRBD1
cdr3_length: 16
v_call: TRBV16
clone_size: once
j_call: TRBJ2-7